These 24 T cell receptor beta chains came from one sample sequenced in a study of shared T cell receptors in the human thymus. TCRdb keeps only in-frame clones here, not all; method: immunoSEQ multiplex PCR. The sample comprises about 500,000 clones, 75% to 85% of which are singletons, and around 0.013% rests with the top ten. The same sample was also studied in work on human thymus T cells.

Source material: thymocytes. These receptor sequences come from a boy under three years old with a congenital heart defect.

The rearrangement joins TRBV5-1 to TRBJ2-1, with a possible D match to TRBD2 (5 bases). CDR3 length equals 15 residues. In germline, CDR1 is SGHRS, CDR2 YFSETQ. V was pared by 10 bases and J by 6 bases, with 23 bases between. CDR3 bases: TGCGCCGGCCGCCGGGGTCTCCAAAGTGGCAATGAGCAGTTCTTC. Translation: CAGRRGLQSGNEQFF. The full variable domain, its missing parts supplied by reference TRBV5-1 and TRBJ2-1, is KAGVTQTPRYLIKTRGQQVTLSCSPISGHRSVSWYQQTPGQGLQFLFEYFSETQRNKGNFPGRFSGRQFSNSRSEMNVSTLELGDSALYLCAGRRGLQSGNEQFFGPGTRLTVL.

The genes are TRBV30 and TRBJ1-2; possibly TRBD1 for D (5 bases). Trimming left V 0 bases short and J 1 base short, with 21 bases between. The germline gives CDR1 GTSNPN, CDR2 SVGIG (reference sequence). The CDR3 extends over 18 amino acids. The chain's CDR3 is CAWSVTPGLKGHNYGYTF. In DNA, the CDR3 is TGTGCCTGGAGTGTAACACCCGGCCTGAAGGGGCATAACTATGGCTACACCTTC.

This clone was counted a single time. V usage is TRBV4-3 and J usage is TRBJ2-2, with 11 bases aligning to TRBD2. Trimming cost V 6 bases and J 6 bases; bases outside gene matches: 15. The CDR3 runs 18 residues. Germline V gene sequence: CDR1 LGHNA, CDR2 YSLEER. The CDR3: CASRLTSGALRHPGELFF. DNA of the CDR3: TGCGCCAGCAGGCTGACTAGCGGGGCCCTCCGGCATCCCGGGGAGCTGTTTTTT.

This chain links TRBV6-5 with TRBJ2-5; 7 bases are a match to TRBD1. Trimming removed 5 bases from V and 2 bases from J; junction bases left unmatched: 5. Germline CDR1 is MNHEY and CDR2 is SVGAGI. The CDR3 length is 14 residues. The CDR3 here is CASSRPGGQETQYF. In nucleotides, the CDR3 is TGTGCCAGCAGTCGGCCAGGGGGACAAGAGACCCAGTACTTC.

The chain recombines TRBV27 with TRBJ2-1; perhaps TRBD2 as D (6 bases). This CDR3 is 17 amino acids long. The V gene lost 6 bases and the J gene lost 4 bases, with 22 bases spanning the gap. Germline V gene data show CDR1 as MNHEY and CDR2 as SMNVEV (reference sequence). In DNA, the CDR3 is TGTGCCAGCAGCCTGCGCATTGGAGGACTACGATACAATGAGCAGTTCTTC. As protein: CASSLRIGGLRYNEQFF.

This CDR3 is CASSAYPCLAEEGNEQFF. The CDR3 DNA reads as TGTGCCAGCAGCGCCTACCCTTGTCTAGCGGAGGAGGGGAATGAGCAGTTCTTC. The chain is built from TRBV9 and TRBJ2-1, with 7 bases lining up with TRBD2. The CDR3 loop spans 18 amino acids. Trimming removed 3 bases from V and 7 bases from J; junction bases left unmatched: 19. In germline, CDR1 is SGDLS, CDR2 YYNGEE.

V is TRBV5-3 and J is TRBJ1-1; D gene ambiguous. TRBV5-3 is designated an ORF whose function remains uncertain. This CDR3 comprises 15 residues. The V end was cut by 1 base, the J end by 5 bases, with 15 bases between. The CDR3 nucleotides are TGTGCCAGAAGCTTGAGGACCGGAGGAGGTACTGAAGCTTTCTTT. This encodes CARSLRTGGGTEAFF.

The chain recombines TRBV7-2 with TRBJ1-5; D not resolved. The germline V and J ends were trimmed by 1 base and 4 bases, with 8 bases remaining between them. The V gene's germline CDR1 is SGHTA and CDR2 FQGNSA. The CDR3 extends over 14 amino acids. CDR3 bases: TGTGCCAGCAGCTTAGGTCTCGGGAATCAGCCCCAGCATTTT. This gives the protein CASSLGLGNQPQHF.

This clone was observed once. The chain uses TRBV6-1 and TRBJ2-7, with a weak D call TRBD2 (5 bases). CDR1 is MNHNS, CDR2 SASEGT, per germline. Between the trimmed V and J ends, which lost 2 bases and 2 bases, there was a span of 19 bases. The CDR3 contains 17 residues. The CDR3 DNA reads TGTGCCAGCAGTGAAAGGCTTAGTAGCGAGCAGACCTACGAGCAGTACTTC. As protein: CASSERLSSEQTYEQYF.

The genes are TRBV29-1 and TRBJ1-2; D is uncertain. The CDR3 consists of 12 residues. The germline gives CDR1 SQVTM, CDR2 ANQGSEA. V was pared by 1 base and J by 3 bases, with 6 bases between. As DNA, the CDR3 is TGCAGCGTTGAAGTCGCAGACTATGGCTACACCTTC. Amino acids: CSVEVADYGYTF.

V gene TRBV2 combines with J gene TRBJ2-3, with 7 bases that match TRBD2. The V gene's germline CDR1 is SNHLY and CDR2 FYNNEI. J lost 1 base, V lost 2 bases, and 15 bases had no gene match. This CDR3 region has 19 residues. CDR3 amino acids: CASSESGELSGGGTDTQYF. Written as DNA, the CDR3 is TGTGCCAGCAGTGAAAGCGGGGAATTATCGGGAGGAGGCACAGATACGCAGTATTTT.

CDR3 in amino acids: CASSFNRPHTEAFF. The CDR3, as DNA: TGTGCCAGCAGTTTTAACAGACCGCACACTGAAGCTTTCTTT. The genes are TRBV27 and TRBJ1-1; D gene uncertain. The CDR3 spans 14 residues. V was trimmed by 3 bases and J by 3 bases, leaving 11 bases between them. In germline, CDR1 is MNHEY, CDR2 SMNVEV (reference sequence).

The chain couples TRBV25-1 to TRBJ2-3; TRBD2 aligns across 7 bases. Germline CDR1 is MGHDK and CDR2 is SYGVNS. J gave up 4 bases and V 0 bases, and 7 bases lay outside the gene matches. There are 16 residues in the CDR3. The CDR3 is CASSEYAGVSADTQYF. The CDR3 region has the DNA TGTGCCAGCAGTGAATACGCGGGAGTTAGCGCAGATACGCAGTATTTT. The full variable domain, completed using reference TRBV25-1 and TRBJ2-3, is EADIYQTPRYLVIGTGKKITLECSQTMGHDKMYWYQQDPGMELHLIHYSYGVNSTEKGDLSSESTVSRIRTEHFPLTLESARPSHTSQYLCASSEYAGVSADTQYFGPGTRLTVL.

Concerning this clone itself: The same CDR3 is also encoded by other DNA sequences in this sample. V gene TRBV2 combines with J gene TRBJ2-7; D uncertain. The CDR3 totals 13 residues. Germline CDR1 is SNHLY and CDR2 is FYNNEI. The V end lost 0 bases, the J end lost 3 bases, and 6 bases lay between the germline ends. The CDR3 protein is CASSEALSYEQYF. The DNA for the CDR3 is TGTGCCAGCAGTGAAGCCCTCAGCTACGAGCAGTACTTC. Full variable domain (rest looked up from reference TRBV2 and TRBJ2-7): EPEVTQTPSHQVTQMGQEVILRCVPISNHLYFYWYRQILGQKVEFLVSFYNNEISEKSEIFDDQFSVERPDGSNFTLKIRSTKLEDSAMYFCASSEALSYEQYFGPGTRLTVT.

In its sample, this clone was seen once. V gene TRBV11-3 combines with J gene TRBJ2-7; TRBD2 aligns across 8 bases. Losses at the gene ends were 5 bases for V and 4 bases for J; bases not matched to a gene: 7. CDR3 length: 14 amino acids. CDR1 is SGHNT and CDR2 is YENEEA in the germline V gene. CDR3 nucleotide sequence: TGTGCCAGCAGCACAAACGGGGGGGGTTACGAGCAGTACTTC. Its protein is CASSTNGGGYEQYF.

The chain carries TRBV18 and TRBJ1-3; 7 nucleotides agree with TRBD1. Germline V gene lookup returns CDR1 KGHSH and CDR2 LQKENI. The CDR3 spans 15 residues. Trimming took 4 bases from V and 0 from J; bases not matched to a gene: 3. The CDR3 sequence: CASSRGQASGNTIYF. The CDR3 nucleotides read TGTGCCAGCTCACGTGGACAGGCCTCTGGAAACACCATATATTTT.

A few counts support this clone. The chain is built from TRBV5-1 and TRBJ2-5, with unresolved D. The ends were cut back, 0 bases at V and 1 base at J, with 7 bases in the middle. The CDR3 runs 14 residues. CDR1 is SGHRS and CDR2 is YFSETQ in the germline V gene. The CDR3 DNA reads TGCGCCAGCAGCTTGGACCCCGGCCAAGAGACCCAGTACTTC. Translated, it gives CASSLDPGQETQYF.

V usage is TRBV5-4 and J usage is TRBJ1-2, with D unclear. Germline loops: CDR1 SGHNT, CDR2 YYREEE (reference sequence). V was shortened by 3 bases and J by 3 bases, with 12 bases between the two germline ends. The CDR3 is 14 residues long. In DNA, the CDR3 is TGTGCCAGCAGCTGCGGGTCCACGGACTATGGCTACACCTTC. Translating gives CASSCGSTDYGYTF. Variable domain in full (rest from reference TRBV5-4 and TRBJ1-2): ETGVTQSPTHLIKTRGQQVTLRCSSQSGHNTVSWYQQALGQGPQFIFQYYREEENGRGNFPPRFSGLQFPNYSSELNVNALELDDSALYLCASSCGSTDYGYTFGSGTRLTVV.

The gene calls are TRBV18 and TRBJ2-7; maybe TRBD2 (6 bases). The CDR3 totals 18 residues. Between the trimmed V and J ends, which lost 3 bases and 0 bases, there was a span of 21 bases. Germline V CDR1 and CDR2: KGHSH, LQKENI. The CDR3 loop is CASSPTGGRHQSSYEQYF. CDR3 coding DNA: TGTGCCAGCTCACCGACCGGAGGGCGCCACCAGAGCTCCTACGAGCAGTACTTC.

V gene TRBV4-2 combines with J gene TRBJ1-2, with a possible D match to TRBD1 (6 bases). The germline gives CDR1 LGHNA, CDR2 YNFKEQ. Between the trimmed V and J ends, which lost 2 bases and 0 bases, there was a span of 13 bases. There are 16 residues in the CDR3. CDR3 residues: CASSQRQATANYGYTF. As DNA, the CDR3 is TGTGCCAGCAGCCAACGACAGGCTACAGCTAACTATGGCTACACCTTC.

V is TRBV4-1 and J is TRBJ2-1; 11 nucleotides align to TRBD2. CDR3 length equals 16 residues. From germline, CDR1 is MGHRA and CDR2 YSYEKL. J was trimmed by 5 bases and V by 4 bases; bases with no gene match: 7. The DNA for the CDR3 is TGCGCCAGCAGCCCACGTAGCGGGAGGGAAGACAATGAGCAGTTCTTC. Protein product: CASSPRSGREDNEQFF.

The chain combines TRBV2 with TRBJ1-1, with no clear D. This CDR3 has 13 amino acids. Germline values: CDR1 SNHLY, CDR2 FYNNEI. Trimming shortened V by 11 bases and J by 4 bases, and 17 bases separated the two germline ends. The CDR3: CASGAVYFTEAFF. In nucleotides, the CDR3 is TGTGCCTCCGGAGCGGTTTACTTCACTGAAGCTTTCTTT. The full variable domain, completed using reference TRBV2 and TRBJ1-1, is EPEVTQTPSHQVTQMGQEVILRCVPISNHLYFYWYRQILGQKVEFLVSFYNNEISEKSEIFDDQFSVERPDGSNFTLKIRSTKLEDSAMYFCASGAVYFTEAFFGQGTRLTVV.

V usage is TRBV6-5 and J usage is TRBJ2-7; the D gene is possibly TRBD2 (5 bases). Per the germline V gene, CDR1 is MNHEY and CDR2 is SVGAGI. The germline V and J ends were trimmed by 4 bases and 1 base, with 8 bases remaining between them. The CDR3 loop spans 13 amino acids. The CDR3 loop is CASSSAGSYEQYF. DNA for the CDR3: TGTGCCAGCAGTTCGGCGGGTTCCTACGAGCAGTACTTC.

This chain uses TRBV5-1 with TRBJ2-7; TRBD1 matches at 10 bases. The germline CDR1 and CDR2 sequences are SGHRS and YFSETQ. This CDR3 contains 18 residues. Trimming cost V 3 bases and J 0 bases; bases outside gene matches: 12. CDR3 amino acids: CASSSVPGQGLSSYEQYF. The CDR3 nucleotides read TGCGCCAGCAGCTCGGTCCCGGGACAGGGGCTGAGCTCCTACGAGCAGTACTTC.